The rows below give T cell receptor beta chains drawn from one sample of a study of technical replicates of blood from a handful of donors. Clones were sequenced by immunoSEQ multiplex PCR, and TCRdb holds only the in-frame ones, with some missing. The data show approximately 79,000 clones, 91% seen once. Sequenced input: T cells isolated from PBMCs. The receptors stem from a human donor in good health. Each CDR3 is given with its conserved first and last residue. Fields, in order: clone size, V gene, D gene, J gene, CDR3 protein, CDR3 DNA. A D gene is named only where the DNA matches it firmly. A clone size is listed for some rows: how often the clone was seen (once, few, many), or a class if it is expanded.

>-|TRBV4-1|TRBD1|TRBJ1-2
CASSQPTDRVYGYTF
TGCGCCAGCAGCCAACCGACGGACAGGGTTTATGGCTACACCTTC
>once|TRBV27|TRBD1|TRBJ1-2
CASSVTGVLVYGYTF
TGTGCCAGCAGTGTCACAGGGGTTCTAGTCTATGGCTACACCTTC
>once|TRBV7-7|-|TRBJ2-7
CASSLGREDEQYF
TGTGCTAGCAGCTTAGGCAGGGAGGACGAGCAGTACTTC
>-|TRBV2|-|TRBJ2-2
CASSVISISGTGELFF
TGTGCCAGCAGTGTTATCTCAATATCGGGCACCGGGGAGCTGTTTTTT
>-|TRBV7-3|-|TRBJ2-7
CASSSRTGYEQYF
TGTGCCAGCAGCTCCCGGACTGGGTACGAGCAGTACTTC
>-|TRBV11-3|TRBD2|TRBJ2-3
CASSLREGTDTQYF
TGTGCCAGCAGCTTACGGGAGGGGACAGATACGCAGTATTTT
>-|TRBV9|TRBD2|TRBJ2-1
CASSVGLAGGRSYNEQFF
TGTGCCAGCAGCGTAGGACTAGCGGGAGGGAGGTCCTACAATGAGCAGTTCTTC
>once|TRBV7-9|TRBD1|TRBJ1-1
CASNPRTGKVTEAFF
TGTGCCAGCAACCCAAGGACAGGGAAGGTAACTGAAGCTTTCTTT
>once|TRBV15|TRBD2|TRBJ2-1
CATSSPVWAGVLDEQFF
TGTGCCACCAGCAGCCCGGTTTGGGCGGGAGTGTTAGATGAGCAGTTCTTC
>-|TRBV27|TRBD2|TRBJ2-5
CASSSSLLAIQETQYF
TGTGCCAGCAGTTCATCCCTACTAGCGATACAGGAGACCCAGTACTTC
>-|TRBV9|-|TRBJ2-3
CASSVDSDFTDTQYF
TGTGCCAGCAGCGTAGATTCTGACTTTACAGATACGCAGTATTTT
>-|TRBV7-9|TRBD2|TRBJ2-1
CASFRAGVKYEQFF
TGTGCCAGCTTCAGGGCGGGAGTAAAGTATGAGCAGTTCTTC
>-|TRBV7-3|TRBD2|TRBJ2-3
CASSLLAASTDTQYF
TGTGCCAGCAGCTTACTAGCGGCTAGCACAGATACGCAGTATTTT
>-|TRBV28|TRBD1|TRBJ1-2
CASKLGQGFGYTF
TGTGCCAGCAAATTGGGACAGGGATTCGGCTACACCTTC
>-|TRBV19|-|TRBJ2-1
CASSIRQSEQFF
TGTGCCAGTAGTATCAGGCAATCCGAGCAGTTCTTC
>-|TRBV19|TRBD1|TRBJ1-1
CATITGGNTEAFF
TGTGCCACCATTACAGGGGGCAACACTGAAGCTTTCTTT
>-|TRBV27|-|TRBJ2-7
CASSYSTGLVSYEQYF
TGTGCCAGCAGTTACTCGACAGGCCTCGTTTCCTACGAGCAGTACTTC
>-|TRBV27|TRBD2|TRBJ2-7
CASSLIAGGVNEQYF
TGTGCCAGCAGTCTAATAGCGGGAGGAGTAAACGAGCAGTACTTC
>few|TRBV28|-|TRBJ2-3
CASSTSPPLGRSTDTQYF
TGTGCCAGCAGTACTTCCCCCCCCCTGGGCAGGAGCACAGATACGCAGTATTTT
>-|TRBV4-2|-|TRBJ2-7
CASSQATGWGYEQYF
TGTGCCAGCAGCCAAGCAACAGGGTGGGGGTACGAGCAGTACTTC
>-|TRBV7-9|TRBD1|TRBJ1-5
CASSLAGQVSNQPQHF
TGTGCCAGCAGCTTAGCGGGACAGGTTAGCAATCAGCCCCAGCATTTT
>once|TRBV6-5|-|TRBJ1-1
CASSYGQLEAFF
TGTGCCAGCAGTTACGGACAGCTTGAAGCTTTCTTT
>-|TRBV7-2|TRBD1|TRBJ2-2
CASSLVFAGGTGELFF
TGTGCCAGCAGCTTAGTGTTTGCAGGGGGCACCGGGGAGCTGTTTTTT
>-|TRBV28|TRBD2|TRBJ2-1
CASSLGGSSYNEQFF
TGTGCCAGCAGTTTAGGCGGGAGCTCCTACAATGAGCAGTTCTTC
>few|TRBV2|TRBD1|TRBJ1-3
CASSTDRGGNTIYF
TGTGCCAGCAGTACGGACAGGGGGGGAAACACCATATATTTT
>-|TRBV11-3|TRBD1|TRBJ2-1
CASSHRGRDNYEQFF
TGTGCCAGCAGCCACAGGGGGCGAGATAATTATGAGCAGTTCTTC
>once|TRBV5-1|-|TRBJ1-4
CASSPEGQLANEKLFF
TGCGCCAGCAGCCCCGAAGGACAGCTGGCTAATGAAAAACTGTTTTTT
>-|TRBV10-3|TRBD2|TRBJ2-1
CAITSQASGHNEQFF
TGTGCCATCACATCCCAAGCTAGCGGCCACAATGAGCAGTTCTTC
>-|TRBV4-1|-|TRBJ1-1
CASSQDVEGRTEAFF
TGCGCCAGCAGCCAAGATGTGGAGGGACGGACTGAAGCTTTCTTT
>-|TRBV19|-|TRBJ1-4
CASSIVGGEKLFF
TGTGCCAGTAGTATAGTCGGGGGGGAAAAACTGTTTTTT
>-|TRBV28|TRBD1|TRBJ1-3
CASSKTGSSGNTIYF
TGTGCCAGCAGTAAGACAGGGAGCTCTGGAAACACCATATATTTT
>once|TRBV14|-|TRBJ2-2
CASSQVPGTGELFF
TGTGCCAGCAGCCAAGTCCCCGGCACCGGGGAGCTGTTTTTT